This is a list of T cell receptor beta chains from one sample in a study of shared clonotypes between healthy human individuals. Method: immunoSEQ multiplex PCR; TCRdb's copy keeps in-frame clones and lacks some. Here the sample spans about 1 million clones, more than 60% being singletons. The sequenced sample consisted of memory CD4+ T cells sorted from blood. These receptors were collected from a man aged 18 to 35 in good health. Both conserved end residues are trimmed from each CDR3.

J gene	V gene	CDR3 protein
TRBJ2-7	TRBV5-8	ASSLGSPPYEQY
TRBJ1-2	TRBV6-5	ARRDRLNYGYT
TRBJ1-1	TRBV18	ASSPPTGVTPNTEAF
TRBJ1-2	TRBV2	ASSLRTVSNYGYT
TRBJ2-7	TRBV5-1	ASSIHRDRSSYEQY
TRBJ1-4	TRBV28	ASSLSRGGSWNEKLF
TRBJ2-5	TRBV6-6	ASSWGGVQETQY
TRBJ2-2	TRBV5-1	ASSSTSAGTGELF
TRBJ2-5	TRBV9	ASSRTSGGLQETQY
TRBJ2-2	TRBV7-7	ASSFPGTGELF
TRBJ2-2	TRBV15	ATSRDISAPNTGELF
TRBJ1-1	TRBV6-5	ASRGRGDGTEAF
TRBJ1-1	TRBV6-5	ASRLPTAEKAF
TRBJ1-1	TRBV7-9	ASSSDRGDTEAF
TRBJ1-1	TRBV6-5	ASTEDGLRNTEAF
TRBJ2-2	TRBV11-1	ASSANPGELF
TRBJ2-7	TRBV6-5	ASSRGTAYEQY
TRBJ1-4	TRBV7-2	ASSFGDRGLSNEKLF
TRBJ1-2	TRBV10-3	AISEQAGTGGSSVYGYT
TRBJ2-3	TRBV5-4	ASSSGSLGTDTQY
TRBJ2-1	TRBV7-2	ASSSNLAEQKQF
TRBJ2-3	TRBV5-4	ASSNRDYLTDTQY
TRBJ2-7	TRBV2	ASSEGARGYEQY
TRBJ1-6	TRBV5-1	ASTTGLDNSPLH
TRBJ1-1	TRBV6-5	ASSYSGGLTEAF
TRBJ1-4	TRBV5-6	ASSLVGGNEKLF
TRBJ1-1	TRBV18	ASSPLVTEANTEAF
TRBJ2-1	TRBV9	ASSPGNWGEARSYNEQF
TRBJ2-7	TRBV6-1	ASGGLNYEQY
TRBJ1-2	TRBV5-1	ASSFLGTGNYGYT
TRBJ1-6	TRBV10-3	AISPGIGYSPLH
TRBJ1-5	TRBV5-1	ASSLGPAGNQPQH
TRBJ2-7	TRBV5-1	ASSLEATSGSPYEQY
TRBJ2-1	TRBV2	ASSNFDEQF
TRBJ2-3	TRBV5-4	ASSTGGGLGDTQY
TRBJ1-1	TRBV2	ASGDQDMNTEAF